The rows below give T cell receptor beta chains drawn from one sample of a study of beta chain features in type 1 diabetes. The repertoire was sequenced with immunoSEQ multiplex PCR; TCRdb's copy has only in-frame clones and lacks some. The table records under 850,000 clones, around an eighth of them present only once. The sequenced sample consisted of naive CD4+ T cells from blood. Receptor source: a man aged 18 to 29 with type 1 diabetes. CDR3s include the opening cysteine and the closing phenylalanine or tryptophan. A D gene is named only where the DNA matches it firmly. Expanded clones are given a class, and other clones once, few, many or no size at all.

cdr3_nt: TGTGCCAGCTCATCCGGCCCGGAGACCCAGTACTTC; cdr3_aa: CASSSGPETQYF; v_call: TRBV18; d_call: .; clone_size: few; j_call: TRBJ2-5
cdr3_nt: TGTGCCAGCAGTTCTCGGCGGGGCTCCTACGAGCAGTACTTC; cdr3_aa: CASSSRRGSYEQYF; v_call: TRBV13; d_call: .; clone_size: .; j_call: TRBJ2-7
cdr3_nt: TGTGCCAGCACCCCAGGCTACACCGGGGAGCTGTTTTTT; cdr3_aa: CASTPGYTGELFF; v_call: TRBV6-6; d_call: .; clone_size: few; j_call: TRBJ2-2
cdr3_nt: TGTGCCAGCTCACCAGGGACAGGGCCCTACAATGAGCAGTTCTTC; cdr3_aa: CASSPGTGPYNEQFF; v_call: TRBV18; d_call: TRBD1; clone_size: .; j_call: TRBJ2-1
cdr3_nt: TGTGCCAGCAGCCCCCCCCAGGTGGTCGGCTCCCAGTATTTT; cdr3_aa: CASSPPQVVGSQYF; v_call: TRBV7-9; d_call: .; clone_size: few; j_call: TRBJ2-3
cdr3_nt: TGCGCCAGCAGCCGGACTAGCGGGGACTACAATGAGCAGTTCTTC; cdr3_aa: CASSRTSGDYNEQFF; v_call: TRBV4-1; d_call: TRBD2; clone_size: .; j_call: TRBJ2-1
cdr3_nt: TGTGCCGTCGGTGACCGGGGCGACAATGCCTACGAGCAGTACTTC; cdr3_aa: CAVGDRGDNAYEQYF; v_call: TRBV5-4; d_call: .; clone_size: few; j_call: TRBJ2-7
cdr3_nt: TGCAGCGTTGGGAACAGGGTTTTTTCCCAAACCGGGGAGCTGTTTTTT; cdr3_aa: CSVGNRVFSQTGELFF; v_call: TRBV29-1; d_call: .; clone_size: few; j_call: TRBJ2-2
cdr3_nt: TGCGCCAGCAGCCACGTAGTACAGGGAGACAATCAGCCCCAGCATTTT; cdr3_aa: CASSHVVQGDNQPQHF; v_call: TRBV4-1; d_call: .; clone_size: .; j_call: TRBJ1-5
cdr3_nt: TGTGCCAGCAGCGAAGGGTCTAGCGGCAATGAGCAGTTCTTC; cdr3_aa: CASSEGSSGNEQFF; v_call: TRBV9; d_call: TRBD2; clone_size: few; j_call: TRBJ2-1
cdr3_nt: TGTGCCAGCATCGTACTACGGGACAGGGGTGATTCACCCCTCCACTTT; cdr3_aa: CASIVLRDRGDSPLHF; v_call: TRBV2; d_call: TRBD1; clone_size: few; j_call: TRBJ1-6
cdr3_nt: TGTGCCAGCAGGGGGACAGGATCCTACGAGCAGTACTTC; cdr3_aa: CASRGTGSYEQYF; v_call: TRBV2; d_call: TRBD1; clone_size: .; j_call: TRBJ2-7
cdr3_nt: TGTGCCAGCTCCCGAACAGGGGGCGAGAGCAATCAGCCCCAGCATTTT; cdr3_aa: CASSRTGGESNQPQHF; v_call: TRBV18; d_call: TRBD1; clone_size: .; j_call: TRBJ1-5
cdr3_nt: TGTGCCTGGAGTCTACAGGGAGGGCAGCCCCAGCATTTT; cdr3_aa: CAWSLQGGQPQHF; v_call: TRBV30; d_call: .; clone_size: few; j_call: TRBJ1-5
cdr3_nt: TGTGCCACCAGCAGTTTGGAGGCGGGAGGAGAAAAACTGTTTTTT; cdr3_aa: CATSSLEAGGEKLFF; v_call: TRBV15; d_call: .; clone_size: .; j_call: TRBJ1-4
cdr3_nt: TGTGCCAGCAGTCTCGAGGCATTCCAGGGTGGTGGCTACACCTTC; cdr3_aa: CASSLEAFQGGGYTF; v_call: TRBV6-5; d_call: .; clone_size: .; j_call: TRBJ1-2
cdr3_nt: TGTGCCAGCGGCACAGATAACACTGAAGCTTTCTTT; cdr3_aa: CASGTDNTEAFF; v_call: TRBV28; d_call: .; clone_size: .; j_call: TRBJ1-1